The rows below give T cell receptor beta chains drawn from one sample of a study of blood T cell repertoires in COVID-19. Clones were read by immunoSEQ multiplex PCR, and TCRdb kept only the in-frame ones, dropping some. This sample carries about 380,000 clones, over 65% of them seen once, and the ten largest clones take 1.1%. The specimen sequenced was peripheral blood. These receptors all come from a human donor with acute or convalescent COVID-19. The donor label of this sample is uncertain. Both conserved end residues are part of each CDR3. D genes are given only for firm matches. Size tells how often a clone was seen (once, few, many) or the class of an expanded clone, and some rows leave it out.

J: TRBJ2-3; V: TRBV18; size: NA; length: 19; D: TRBD2; CDR3: CASSLRTSGGRPSTDTQYF; DNA: TGTGCCAGCTCACTCCGGACTAGCGGGGGCAGACCTAGCACAGATACGCAGTATTTT
J: TRBJ2-1; V: TRBV3-1/TRBV3-2; size: NA; length: 15; D: NA; CDR3: CASSDGQTVFDEQFF; DNA: TGTGCCAGCAGCGACGGACAGACGGTCTTCGATGAGCAGTTCTTC
J: TRBJ1-1; V: TRBV5-6; size: NA; length: 15; D: TRBD1; CDR3: CASSPFGTGNTEAFF; DNA: TGTGCCAGCAGCCCGTTCGGGACAGGGAACACTGAAGCTTTCTTT
J: TRBJ1-5; V: TRBV7-8; size: NA; length: 14; D: TRBD1; CDR3: CASSTDRARQPQHF; DNA: TGTGCCAGCAGCACTGACAGGGCGAGACAGCCCCAGCATTTT
J: TRBJ2-4; V: TRBV4-1; size: NA; length: 21; D: TRBD2; CDR3: CASSQDRDTSGGAFGKNIQYF; DNA: TGCGCCAGCAGCCAAGATAGGGACACTAGCGGGGGGGCCTTTGGCAAAAACATTCAGTACTTC
J: TRBJ1-6; V: TRBV27; size: NA; length: 16; D: NA; CDR3: CASSLSLGVINSPLHF; DNA: TGTGCCAGCAGTTTATCTCTAGGGGTTATTAATTCACCCCTCCACTTT
J: TRBJ1-1; V: TRBV6-6; size: NA; length: 12; D: NA; CDR3: CASRVGSTEAFF; DNA: TGTGCCAGCAGGGTGGGGAGCACTGAAGCTTTCTTT
J: TRBJ2-7; V: TRBV7-2; size: NA; length: 15; D: NA; CDR3: CASSLLLGTNYEQYF; DNA: TGTGCCAGCAGCTTACTGCTAGGTACCAACTACGAGCAGTACTTC
J: TRBJ2-7; V: TRBV6-5; size: NA; length: 15; D: NA; CDR3: CASSYEPALPDSKYF; DNA: TGTGCCAGCAGTTACGAGCCTGCCCTTCCAGACTCGAAGTACTTC
J: TRBJ2-4; V: TRBV18; size: once; length: 17; D: NA; CDR3: CASSPTGSLAGKNIQYF; DNA: TGTGCCAGCTCACCCACAGGCTCCCTCGCTGGCAAGAACATTCAGTACTTC
J: TRBJ2-3; V: TRBV5-6; size: NA; length: 12; D: NA; CDR3: CASSFSRDTQYF; DNA: TGTGCCAGCAGCTTTTCTAGGGATACGCAGTATTTT
J: TRBJ2-1; V: TRBV24-1; size: NA; length: 15; D: NA; CDR3: CATSDTGFGNNEQFF; DNA: TGTGCCACCAGTGATACGGGGTTTGGAAACAATGAGCAGTTCTTC
J: TRBJ2-2; V: TRBV29-1; size: once; length: 12; D: NA; CDR3: CSVAGNTGELFF; DNA: TGCAGCGTTGCGGGGAACACCGGGGAGCTGTTTTTT
J: TRBJ1-1; V: TRBV3-1/TRBV3-2; size: NA; length: 14; D: NA; CDR3: CASSPANRDSKAFF; DNA: TGTGCCAGCAGCCCAGCGAACAGGGATTCCAAGGCTTTCTTT
J: TRBJ1-5; V: TRBV19; size: NA; length: 14; D: NA; CDR3: CASSIPGLAQPQHF; DNA: TGTGCCAGTAGTATCCCCGGACTTGCTCAGCCCCAGCATTTT
J: TRBJ1-4; V: TRBV6-5; size: NA; length: 15; D: TRBD1; CDR3: CASSYYRGSNEKLFF; DNA: TGTGCCAGCAGTTACTACAGGGGATCTAATGAAAAACTGTTTTTT
J: TRBJ1-2; V: TRBV5-4; size: NA; length: 12; D: NA; CDR3: CASSQESRSYTF; DNA: TGTGCCAGCAGCCAAGAGAGTCGATCCTACACCTTC
J: TRBJ1-2; V: TRBV19; size: NA; length: 17; D: TRBD1; CDR3: CASSIQTGTGWSAGYTF; DNA: TGTGCCAGTAGTATCCAGACCGGGACAGGGTGGTCGGCTGGCTACACCTTC
J: TRBJ1-5; V: TRBV18; size: NA; length: 14; D: TRBD1; CDR3: CASSQDRGGSPQHF; DNA: TGTGCCAGCTCACAGGACAGGGGAGGGTCACCCCAGCATTTT
J: TRBJ1-3; V: TRBV7-9; size: NA; length: 15; D: NA; CDR3: CASSLTGMSGNTIYF; DNA: TGTGCCAGCAGCTTAACGGGAATGTCCGGAAACACCATATATTTT
J: TRBJ1-5; V: TRBV7-9; size: NA; length: 15; D: NA; CDR3: CASSLAGGGNQPQHF; DNA: TGTGCCAGCAGCTTGGCGGGGGGTGGCAATCAGCCCCAGCATTTT
J: TRBJ1-1; V: TRBV6-5; size: NA; length: 14; D: TRBD1; CDR3: CASYTGGRGTEAFF; DNA: TGTGCCAGTTACACAGGGGGCCGAGGGACTGAAGCTTTCTTT
J: TRBJ1-6; V: TRBV5-5; size: few; length: 14; D: NA; CDR3: CASSLRRENSPLHF; DNA: TGTGCCAGCAGCTTGCGCCGTGAGAATTCACCCCTCCACTTT
J: TRBJ1-1; V: TRBV5-1; size: few; length: 16; D: NA; CDR3: CASSLASGSQNTEAFF; DNA: TGCGCCAGCAGCTTGGCCTCAGGGTCCCAGAACACTGAAGCTTTCTTT
J: TRBJ1-2; V: TRBV20-1; size: NA; length: 10; D: NA; CDR3: CSAGLVGYTF; DNA: TGCAGTGCGGGCCTGGTGGGCTACACCTTC
J: TRBJ1-1; V: TRBV11-2; size: NA; length: 12; D: TRBD1; CDR3: CASSSQGAEAFF; DNA: TGTGCCAGCAGTTCACAGGGGGCTGAAGCTTTCTTT
J: TRBJ1-1; V: TRBV5-1; size: NA; length: 13; D: NA; CDR3: CASSLEDWNEAFF; DNA: TGCGCCAGCAGCTTGGAAGACTGGAATGAAGCTTTCTTT
J: TRBJ1-1; V: TRBV15; size: NA; length: 17; D: NA; CDR3: CATSRGGVQGVNTEAFF; DNA: TGTGCCACCAGCAGAGGGGGGGTCCAGGGAGTGAACACTGAAGCTTTCTTT
J: TRBJ1-5; V: TRBV19; size: NA; length: 14; D: NA; CDR3: CASSQQGGNQPQHF; DNA: TGTGCCAGTAGTCAACAGGGCGGCAATCAGCCCCAGCATTTT
J: TRBJ2-1; V: TRBV18; size: NA; length: 15; D: NA; CDR3: CASSGGNREGNGQFF; DNA: TGTGCCAGCTCCGGCGGTAACAGGGAGGGGAATGGGCAGTTCTTC
J: TRBJ1-1; V: TRBV7-8; size: once; length: 16; D: TRBD1; CDR3: CASSSPRGAGGPEAFF; DNA: TGTGCCAGCAGCTCCCCTCGGGGGGCAGGGGGCCCTGAAGCTTTCTTT
J: TRBJ2-2; V: TRBV7-8; size: NA; length: 18; D: TRBD2; CDR3: CASSSRRLAGVADGELFF; DNA: TGTGCCAGCAGTTCCCGTCGACTAGCGGGAGTAGCGGACGGGGAGCTGTTTTTT
J: TRBJ2-7; V: TRBV5-1; size: NA; length: 13; D: TRBD1; CDR3: CASAGQGIYEQYF; DNA: TGCGCCAGCGCGGGACAGGGTATCTACGAGCAGTACTTC
J: TRBJ1-3; V: TRBV6-6; size: NA; length: 15; D: NA; CDR3: CASSYSREGGNTIYF; DNA: TGTGCCAGCAGTTACTCCAGGGAGGGTGGAAACACCATATATTTT
J: TRBJ2-1; V: TRBV6-6; size: NA; length: 16; D: TRBD2; CDR3: CASSSLGAGGPREQFF; DNA: TGTGCCAGCAGTTCCCTGGGGGCGGGAGGGCCTAGAGAGCAGTTCTTC
J: TRBJ1-1; V: TRBV6-6; size: NA; length: 14; D: NA; CDR3: CASSYRGPNTEAFF; DNA: TGTGCCAGCAGTTATAGGGGTCCCAACACTGAAGCTTTCTTT
J: TRBJ1-3; V: TRBV5-6; size: NA; length: 16; D: NA; CDR3: CASSFYRNREGNTIYF; DNA: TGTGCCAGCAGCTTCTACCGGAACAGAGAAGGAAACACCATATATTTT
J: TRBJ2-2; V: TRBV19; size: NA; length: 14; D: NA; CDR3: CATRMWPNTGELFF; DNA: TGTGCCACCAGGATGTGGCCAAACACCGGGGAGCTGTTTTTT
J: TRBJ1-5; V: TRBV2; size: once; length: 19; D: NA; CDR3: CASNGKGLTQISGNQPQHF; DNA: TGTGCCAGCAACGGAAAGGGACTGACTCAAATATCAGGGAATCAGCCCCAGCATTTT
J: TRBJ2-7; V: TRBV4-1; size: once; length: 15; D: NA; CDR3: CASSQGPSEMYEQYF; DNA: TGCGCCAGCAGCCAAGGTCCTAGCGAAATGTACGAGCAGTACTTC
J: TRBJ2-7; V: TRBV18; size: NA; length: 14; D: NA; CDR3: CASSNSYSSYEQYF; DNA: TGTGCCAGCTCAAATTCGTACAGCTCCTACGAGCAGTACTTC
J: TRBJ1-2; V: TRBV7-9; size: NA; length: 12; D: NA; CDR3: CASSLNSYGYTF; DNA: TGTGCCAGCAGCTTAAACTCCTATGGCTACACCTTC
J: TRBJ2-1; V: TRBV25-1; size: NA; length: 16; D: TRBD2; CDR3: CASGPLRASGNNEQFF; DNA: TGTGCCAGCGGACCCTTGAGGGCTAGCGGTAACAATGAGCAGTTCTTC